Below, one T cell receptor (beta chain) is given with its context. Its antigen is still unknown. Assay used: immunoSEQ multiplex PCR; TCRdb lists only in-frame clones, some missing. Of 50,000 or so clones listed, 88% are singletons. This sample was taken from a study of OX40 agonist ivuxolimab in advanced cancers. About the study: Patients were dosed intravenously with ivuxolimab at 0.01 to 10 mg/kg every 2 weeks. The mean age was roughly 60 years, ranging from roughly 23 to 80, with under 90% of participants male.

Trimming took 8 bases from V and 1 from J; bases not matched to a gene: 10. This CDR3 is 15 amino acids long. Per the germline V gene, CDR1 is SGDLS and CDR2 is YYNGEE. Study-wide findings and caveats: The study found among the lowest clonal expansion in partial responders at 0.1-3.0 mg/kg. CD8+ T cells showed, on average, more clonal expansion than CD4+ cells.

The source material was CD4+ or CD8+ T cells sorted from blood, sampled in a trial of the OX40 agonist ivuxolimab. The chain employs TRBV9 and TRBJ2-3, with 7 bases identical to TRBD2. The clonotype originates from an adult with an advanced solid tumor such as melanoma, head and neck, liver or kidney cancer. This CDR3 is CASSLTSSGTDTQYF. Written as DNA, the CDR3 is TGTGCCAGTTCCCTGACTAGCAGTGGCACAGATACGCAGTATTTT.